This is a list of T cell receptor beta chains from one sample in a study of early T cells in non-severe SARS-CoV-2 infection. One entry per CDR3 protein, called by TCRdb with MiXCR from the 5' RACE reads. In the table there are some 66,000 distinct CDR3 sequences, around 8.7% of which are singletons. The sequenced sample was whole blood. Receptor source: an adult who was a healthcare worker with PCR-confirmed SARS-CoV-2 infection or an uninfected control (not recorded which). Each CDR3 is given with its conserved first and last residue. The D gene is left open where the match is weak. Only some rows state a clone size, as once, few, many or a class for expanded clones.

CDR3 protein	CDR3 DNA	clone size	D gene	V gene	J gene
CASSYATVQYF	TGTGCCAGCAGCTATGCCACAGTGCAGTACTTC	-	-	TRBV7-9	TRBJ2-4
CSVSILANQPQHF	TGCAGCGTTTCCATTCTTGCAAATCAGCCCCAGCATTTT	many	-	TRBV29-1	TRBJ1-5
CASSQVDTYNEQFF	TGCGCCAGCAGCCAAGTAGACACTTACAATGAGCAGTTCTTC	few	-	TRBV4-3	TRBJ2-1
CAGGEAGGGNNEQFF	TGTGCCGGTGGAGAAGCGGGAGGGGGCAACAATGAGCAGTTCTTC	-	TRBD2	TRBV2	TRBJ2-1
CASWDRVNSPLHF	TGTGCCAGCTGGGACAGGGTCAACTCACCCCTCCACTTT	few	TRBD1	TRBV28	TRBJ1-6
CASGPVDGYTF	TGTGCCAGCGGACCAGTTGATGGCTACACCTTC	few	-	TRBV28	TRBJ1-2
CASSQDVASGISEQYF	TGTGCCAGCAGCCAAGATGTGGCTAGCGGGATAAGCGAGCAGTACTTC	few	TRBD2	TRBV4-2	TRBJ2-7
CASSQDRLQYPQYF	TGTGCCAGCAGCCAAGATCGGCTCCAGTATCCGCAGTATTTT	-	-	TRBV4-2	TRBJ2-3
CSARSRLAGETGELFF	TGCAGTGCTCGGTCTAGACTAGCGGGAGAAACCGGGGAGCTGTTTTTT	many	TRBD2	TRBV20-1	TRBJ2-2
CASSTYGTSGRANEQFF	TGTGCCAGCAGCACCTACGGGACTAGCGGGAGGGCCAATGAGCAGTTCTTC	many	TRBD2	TRBV7-6	TRBJ2-1
CASSTGPAGTIYF	TGTGCCAGTAGTACCGGGCCAGCGGGGACCATATATTTT	few	-	TRBV19	TRBJ1-3
CASSVQSSGANVLTF	TGTGCCAGCAGTGTACAGAGTTCTGGGGCCAACGTCCTGACTTTC	many	-	TRBV6-1	TRBJ2-6
CASSLQGGIDIQYF	TGTGCCAGCAGTCTCCAGGGGGGCATAGACATTCAGTACTTC	few	-	TRBV27	TRBJ2-4
CASSPRRVVSPLHF	TGTGCCAGCAGCCCGCGAAGGGTCGTTTCACCCCTCCACTTT	few	-	TRBV25-1	TRBJ1-6
CSVEAGGWAEAFF	TGCAGCGTTGAGGCAGGGGGCTGGGCTGAAGCTTTCTTT	many	TRBD1	TRBV29-1	TRBJ1-1
CASSPLLAGTYNEQFF	TGTGCCAGCAGCCCCCTTTTAGCGGGAACCTACAATGAGCAGTTCTTC	many	TRBD2	TRBV3-1	TRBJ2-1
CASSYPGLAGDEQFF	TGTGCCAGCAGTTACCCGGGACTAGCGGGAGATGAGCAGTTCTTC	few	TRBD2	TRBV6-5	TRBJ2-1
CASSAGRNSGANVLTF	TGTGCCAGCAGTGCGGGGAGAAATTCTGGGGCCAACGTCCTGACTTTC	few	-	TRBV2	TRBJ2-6
CASSPLGVSGNTIYF	TGTGCCAGCTCACCCCTGGGAGTCTCTGGAAACACCATATATTTT	many	-	TRBV18	TRBJ1-3
CASSFQGSQETQYF	TGTGCCAGCAGCTTCCAGGGGAGTCAAGAGACCCAGTACTTC	many	-	TRBV7-3	TRBJ2-5
CASTFGTPAHEQYF	TGTGCCAGCACCTTTGGGACACCTGCTCACGAGCAGTACTTC	-	-	TRBV12-3/TRBV12-4	TRBJ2-7
CASTPLDYNEQFF	TGTGCCAGCACCCCTCTTGACTACAATGAGCAGTTCTTC	-	-	TRBV7-9	TRBJ2-1
CASSPGETGELFF	TGTGCCAGCAGCCCAGGGGAAACCGGGGAGCTGTTTTTT	few	-	TRBV11-3	TRBJ2-2
CAISPSVYEQYF	TGTGCCATCAGTCCCTCGGTCTACGAGCAGTACTTC	-	-	TRBV10-3	TRBJ2-7
CASSIRTSRTDTQYF	TGTGCCAGCAGCATCAGGACTAGCCGCACAGATACGCAGTATTTT	-	TRBD2	TRBV7-2	TRBJ2-3
CSVEVTGGADTQYF	TGCAGCGTTGAAGTGACAGGGGGCGCAGATACGCAGTATTTT	-	TRBD1	TRBV29-1	TRBJ2-3
CSARNPERPTSEQYF	TGCAGTGCTAGAAACCCTGAGCGACCCACTAGCGAGCAGTACTTC	many	-	TRBV20-1	TRBJ2-7
CASSSGGQGRLGEQFF	TGTGCCAGCAGTTCGGGAGGACAGGGGCGGTTAGGTGAGCAGTTCTTC	few	TRBD1	TRBV5-4	TRBJ2-1
CASSLAGYYGYTF	TGTGCCAGCAGCTTGGCCGGATATTATGGCTACACCTTC	-	-	TRBV5-4	TRBJ1-2
CSARDLGGTTYEQYF	TGCAGTGCTAGGGACCTGGGCGGGACGACATACGAGCAGTACTTC	few	-	TRBV20-1	TRBJ2-7
CSARWLVYNEQFF	TGCAGTGCTAGGTGGCTAGTTTACAATGAGCAGTTCTTC	many	-	TRBV20-1	TRBJ2-1
CASSPPGRANQPQHF	TGTGCCAGTTCTCCGCCCGGCAGGGCCAATCAGCCCCAGCATTTT	-	-	TRBV5-3	TRBJ1-5
CASSLGHLLYEQYF	TGTGCCAGCAGCTTAGGGCACCTCCTCTACGAGCAGTACTTC	few	-	TRBV11-2	TRBJ2-7
CASSFSLPAGGGPEAFF	TGTGCCAGCAGTTTTTCCCTTCCGGCAGGTGGAGGGCCTGAAGCTTTCTTT	few	-	TRBV6-2/TRBV6-3	TRBJ1-1
CASSLLAFTGELFF	TGTGCCAGCAGCTTACTAGCGTTCACCGGGGAGCTGTTTTTT	-	-	TRBV7-8	TRBJ2-2
CASRNGQGESYEQYF	TGTGCCAGCAGAAACGGACAGGGGGAATCCTACGAGCAGTACTTC	many	TRBD1	TRBV28	TRBJ2-7
CASSPIPRAGGETQYF	TGTGCCAGCTCACCGATCCCGAGGGCAGGGGGAGAGACCCAGTACTTC	few	TRBD1	TRBV18	TRBJ2-5
CASSQENQPQHF	TGCGCCAGCAGCCAGGAAAATCAGCCCCAGCATTTT	many	-	TRBV4-1	TRBJ1-5
CTSSQGLDRVDEQYF	TGCACCAGCAGCCAGGGACTGGACAGGGTCGACGAGCAGTACTTC	-	-	TRBV1	TRBJ2-7
CASSHLTVNTGELFF	TGTGCCAGCAGCCATCTGACAGTGAACACCGGGGAGCTGTTTTTT	-	-	TRBV14	TRBJ2-2
CAWKALAATGELFF	TGTGCCTGGAAGGCGCTAGCCGCTACCGGGGAGCTGTTTTTT	many	-	TRBV30	TRBJ2-2
CASSLSGTVYTDTQYF	TGTGCCAGCAGCCTTTCCGGGACAGTCTACACAGATACGCAGTATTTT	-	TRBD1	TRBV12-3/TRBV12-4	TRBJ2-3
CASSVGLGPDTQYF	TGTGCCAGCAGCGTAGGACTAGGGCCAGATACGCAGTATTTT	-	-	TRBV9	TRBJ2-3
CASSPSDRLFEQYF	TGTGCCAGCTCACCCTCGGACCGACTCTTCGAGCAGTACTTC	few	-	TRBV18	TRBJ2-7
CASSHGTSGRLYYEQYF	TGTGCCAGCAGCCACGGGACTAGCGGAAGACTTTATTACGAGCAGTACTTC	many	TRBD2	TRBV4-2	TRBJ2-7
CASSQAETGGAAYEQYF	TGCGCCAGCAGCCAAGCGGAAACAGGGGGTGCGGCCTACGAGCAGTACTTC	many	TRBD1	TRBV4-3	TRBJ2-7
CASSFSAGGPETQYF	TGTGCCAGCAGCTTCTCGGCGGGAGGGCCGGAGACCCAGTACTTC	many	TRBD2	TRBV7-2	TRBJ2-5
CASSGHGGTDTQYF	TGCGCCAGCAGCGGACACGGCGGCACAGATACGCAGTATTTT	many	-	TRBV5-1	TRBJ2-3
CASSYPGGQLSPLHF	TGTGCCAGCAGTTACCCCGGGGGACAGCTTTCACCCCTCCACTTT	-	TRBD1	TRBV6-2/TRBV6-3	TRBJ1-6
CSGLGTGEIKSYNEQFF	TGCAGTGGACTCGGGACAGGGGAAATTAAGTCCTACAATGAGCAGTTCTTC	many	TRBD1	TRBV20-1	TRBJ2-1
CSARDPGKPNTEAFF	TGCAGTGCTAGAGATCCAGGAAAACCGAACACTGAAGCTTTCTTT	-	-	TRBV20-1	TRBJ1-1
CASSSRGQRTDTQYF	TGTGCCAGCAGTTCCAGGGGGCAGCGTACAGATACGCAGTATTTT	-	TRBD1	TRBV12-3/TRBV12-4	TRBJ2-3
CASSERVGDYNEQFF	TGTGCCAGCAGTGAAAGGGTAGGGGACTACAATGAGCAGTTCTTC	many	-	TRBV6-1	TRBJ2-1
CASNREAEAQYF	TGTGCCAGCAATAGAGAAGCGGAGGCGCAGTATTTT	-	-	TRBV2	TRBJ2-3
CASSAAEKLFF	TGTGCCAGCAGTGCCGCCGAAAAACTGTTTTTT	medium-sized	-	TRBV6-6	TRBJ1-4
CSVPRTGGEQYF	TGCAGCGTTCCCAGGACAGGGGGCGAGCAGTACTTC	-	TRBD1	TRBV29-1	TRBJ2-7
CSFRLAGDLGNEQFF	TGCAGCTTCAGACTAGCGGGAGACCTTGGCAATGAGCAGTTCTTC	-	TRBD2	TRBV20-1	TRBJ2-1
CSAPSGRDNEQYF	TGCAGCGCCCCGAGTGGGAGGGACAACGAGCAGTACTTC	-	-	TRBV29-1	TRBJ2-7